The 24 T cell receptor beta chains below come from one sample, sequenced in a study of blood T cell repertoires in COVID-19. The protocol was immunoSEQ multiplex PCR, while the TCRdb copy is restricted to in-frame clones and leaves out a portion. The sample lists about 230,000 clones, roughly 88% occurring once. The specimen was peripheral blood. The receptors here all came from a woman aged 40 to 55 who had recovered from COVID-19.

The chain uses TRBV5-1 and TRBJ2-1, with D perhaps matching TRBD2 (5 bases). V was clipped by 1 base and J by 1 base, with 9 bases between them. This CDR3 spans 15 amino acids. The germline gives CDR1 SGHRS, CDR2 YFSETQ. This CDR3 is CASSLLGGSYNEQFF. DNA for the CDR3: TGCGCCAGCAGCTTGTTGGGCGGGTCCTACAATGAGCAGTTCTTC.

The genes are TRBV11-2 and TRBJ1-5; D not resolved. Germline V CDR1 and CDR2: SGHAT, FQNNGV. The CDR3 is 13 residues long. Trimming left V 1 base short and J 6 bases short, with 7 bases between. CDR3 bases: TGTGCCAGCAGCTTAGGAGCGGGTCAGCCCCAGCATTTT. Its protein is CASSLGAGQPQHF.

Note on this clone: This specimen includes other DNA sequences encoding the same CDR3. V gene TRBV6-2 or TRBV6-3 combines with J gene TRBJ2-7; unclear D gene. Deletions cut 2 bases from V and 6 bases from J, with 5 bases between. Germline assignment: CDR1 MNHEY and CDR2 SVGEGT. The CDR3 runs 11 residues. For the CDR3, the DNA is TGTGCCAGCAGTTACGGTAGCGAGCAGTACTTC. Protein product: CASSYGSEQYF.

J is TRBJ2-2 and V is TRBV5-1; the D gene is possibly TRBD2 (5 bases). The CDR3 spans 15 residues. The germline V and J ends were trimmed by 1 base and 5 bases, with 12 bases remaining between them. Germline V gene sequence: CDR1 SGHRS, CDR2 YFSETQ. The CDR3 is CASSLRWRGTGELFF. CDR3 bases: TGCGCCAGCAGCTTGCGATGGAGAGGGACCGGGGAGCTGTTTTTT.

The chain recombines TRBV9 with TRBJ2-3; TRBD2 matches at 10 bases. The CDR3 is 15 residues long. Germline CDR1 SGDLS, CDR2 YYNGEE. After removal of 0 bases from V and 6 bases from J, the junction contained 4 bases not matched to a gene. The CDR3 DNA reads TGTGCCAGCAGCGTAGCAGTAGCGGGGGGTGATACGCAGTATTTT. It encodes CASSVAVAGGDTQYF.

CDR3 region: CASSSRTGANYGYTF. In DNA, the CDR3 is TGCGCCAGCAGCTCACGGACGGGAGCTAACTATGGCTACACCTTC. The chain uses TRBV5-1 and TRBJ1-2; D gene ambiguous. CDR3 length: 15 amino acids. CDR1 and CDR2 from the germline V gene are SGHRS and YFSETQ. V was shortened by 3 bases and J by 0 bases, with 12 bases between the two germline ends. Together with reference TRBV5-1 and TRBJ1-2, the CDR3 gives the full variable domain: KAGVTQTPRYLIKTRGQQVTLSCSPISGHRSVSWYQQTPGQGLQFLFEYFSETQRNKGNFPGRFSGRQFSNSRSEMNVSTLELGDSALYLCASSSRTGANYGYTFGSGTRLTVV.

This sequence joins TRBV25-1 and TRBJ2-7; TRBD1 might be the D (5 bases). Germline V lookup: CDR1 MGHDK, CDR2 SYGVNS. V was trimmed by 8 bases and J by 2 bases, leaving 16 bases between them. The CDR3 runs 14 residues. CDR3 residues: CASLDPDKPYEQYF. The CDR3 region has the DNA TGTGCCAGCCTAGACCCGGACAAGCCCTACGAGCAGTACTTC.

This clone showed up just once. The chain links TRBV10-3 to TRBJ1-2, with 8 bases fitting TRBD1. Per the germline V gene, CDR1 is ENHRY and CDR2 is SYGVKD. The J segment lost 8 bases and the V segment lost 0 bases, leaving 20 bases of the junction unmatched. This CDR3 has 19 amino acids. CDR3 DNA sequence: TGTGCCATCAGTGAGTCGAAGCCGGGACAGGCGTTAACTATGAGGGGCTACACCTTC. It specifies CAISESKPGQALTMRGYTF.

The chain carries TRBV5-5 and TRBJ2-5; 11 nucleotides line up with TRBD2. With V trimmed by 2 bases and J by 5 bases, 5 bases remained unmatched. The germline gives CDR1 SGHKS, CDR2 YYEKEE (reference sequence). The CDR3 spans 15 residues. The CDR3 DNA reads TGTGCCAGCAGCTTTAGCGGGGGGGCCGATGAGACCCAGTACTTC. As protein: CASSFSGGADETQYF.

The genes are TRBV27 and TRBJ1-5; 7 bases map to TRBD1. This CDR3 has 15 amino acids. Looked up from germline, CDR1 is MNHEY and CDR2 is SMNVEV (reference sequence). The V segment lost 6 bases and the J segment 6 bases; nucleotides outside the gene matches: 11. This CDR3 is CASSRGELSGQPQHF. The CDR3 DNA is TGTGCCAGCAGCAGGGGGGAGTTGAGCGGTCAGCCCCAGCATTTT.

This clone showed up just a few times. V gene TRBV4-3 combines with J gene TRBJ1-5; D ambiguous. The V end lost 0 bases, the J end lost 4 bases, and 10 bases lay between the germline ends. Germline V gene sequence: CDR1 LGHNA, CDR2 YSLEER. The length of the CDR3 is 15 residues. The CDR3, as DNA: TGCGCCAGCAGCCAAGATGCTGCGTGGAATCAGCCCCAGCATTTT. Translation gives CASSQDAAWNQPQHF.

This clone showed up just a few times. DNA of the CDR3: TGTGCCAGCAGCTCCTACACCGGGGAGCTGTTTTTT. Its translation is CASSSYTGELFF. The chain uses TRBV11-3 and TRBJ2-2; no clear D. Germline V lookup: CDR1 SGHNT, CDR2 YENEEA. With 4 bases removed from V and 3 bases from J, the gap between germline ends came to 3 bases. The CDR3 contains 12 residues.

The chain joins TRBV9 to TRBJ1-1; no clear D gene. This CDR3 comprises 14 residues. Germline CDR1 reads SGDLS; CDR2 reads YYNGEE. Trimming shortened V by 1 base and J by 3 bases, and 10 bases separated the two germline ends. CDR3 sequence reads: CASSVHNTDTEAFF. In DNA, the CDR3 is TGTGCCAGCAGCGTACATAATACGGACACTGAAGCTTTCTTT.

The chain carries TRBV5-1 and TRBJ2-5; 7 nucleotides line up with TRBD2. This CDR3 spans 14 amino acids. The trim removed 0 bases at V and 3 bases at J, leaving 2 bases unmatched. Germline CDR1 is SGHRS and CDR2 is YFSETQ. In DNA, the CDR3 is TGCGCCAGCAGCTTGGCTCGGGGGGAAGAGACCCAGTACTTC. This gives the protein CASSLARGEETQYF.

The rearrangement joins TRBV19 to TRBJ1-3; 9 bases match TRBD1. This CDR3 region has 16 residues. V shed 6 bases and J 0 bases; nucleotides not matched to a gene: 6. Per germline, CDR1 LNHDA and CDR2 SQIVND (reference sequence). For the CDR3, the DNA is TGTGCCAGTAGCCGGACAGGGGACTACTCTGGAAACACCATATATTTT. Residues: CASSRTGDYSGNTIYF.

The chain has TRBV9 and TRBJ2-2, with 7 positions matching TRBD1. This CDR3 region has 15 residues. Germline V CDR1 and CDR2: SGDLS, YYNGEE. V gave up 3 bases and J gave up 2 bases; unmatched junction bases: 4. The CDR3 is CASSDRDSNTGELFF. CDR3 sequence (DNA): TGTGCCAGCAGCGACCGGGACAGCAACACCGGGGAGCTGTTTTTT.

The chain joins TRBV7-2 to TRBJ1-1; TRBD1 agrees at 8 bases. J was trimmed by 4 bases and V by 2 bases; bases with no gene match: 3. The CDR3 has 14 residues. CDR1 and CDR2 from the germline V gene are SGHTA and FQGNSA. CDR3: CASSLNTGGTEAFF. DNA of the CDR3: TGTGCCAGCAGCTTAAACACAGGGGGCACTGAAGCTTTCTTT.

CDR3 region: CASSVQGAGNIQYF. DNA of the CDR3: TGTGCCAGCAGCGTCCAGGGGGCAGGGAACATTCAGTACTTC. The J gene is TRBJ2-4, the V gene TRBV9; 8 positions agree with TRBD1. The CDR3 has 14 amino acids. V shed 2 bases and J 7 bases; nucleotides not matched to a gene: 5. In germline, CDR1 is SGDLS, CDR2 YYNGEE.

The CDR3 loop is CASSPTGGRSEAFF. As DNA, the CDR3 is TGTGCCAGCAGCCCGACAGGGGGCAGGTCTGAAGCTTTCTTT. The J gene is TRBJ1-1, the V gene TRBV6-5; 10 bases are a match to TRBD1. CDR1 and CDR2 (germline): MNHEY, SVGAGI. J was trimmed by 6 bases and V by 6 bases; bases with no gene match: 7. There are 14 residues in the CDR3.

This rearrangement joins TRBV20-1 to TRBJ1-1; weak D call: TRBD1 (5 bases). Trimming took off 3 bases at V and 0 bases at J, with 14 bases between the two ends. The CDR3 length is 15 residues. Germline V gene sequence: CDR1 DFQATT, CDR2 SNEGSKA (reference sequence). The CDR3 bases are TGCAGTGCTAGTTTGCCAGGGAATATGAACACTGAAGCTTTCTTT. Protein: CSASLPGNMNTEAFF.

The chain's CDR3 is CASSPRGTPGNTIYF. The CDR3 DNA follows: TGTGCCAGTAGTCCCCGAGGGACTCCTGGAAACACCATATATTTT. The chain joins TRBV19 to TRBJ1-3, with a possible D match to TRBD1 (5 bases). V dropped 5 bases and J dropped 2 bases, with 13 bases sitting between them. The CDR3 consists of 15 residues. Germline V gene data show CDR1 as LNHDA and CDR2 as SQIVND (reference sequence).

The chain carries TRBV7-2 and TRBJ1-4; the match to TRBD1 covers 9 bases. J was trimmed by 8 bases and V by 3 bases; bases with no gene match: 7. The CDR3 loop spans 15 amino acids. The V gene's germline CDR1 is SGHTA and CDR2 FQGNSA. In nucleotides, the CDR3 is TGTGCCAGCAGCTTCGCCGGGACAGGGCAGGAAAAACTGTTTTTT. It translates to CASSFAGTGQEKLFF.

The J gene is TRBJ1-6, the V gene TRBV14; 10 nucleotides line up with TRBD1. Germline-derived CDR1 and CDR2 are SGHDN and FVKESK. V was pared by 3 bases and J by 9 bases, with 5 bases of the junction left unmatched. The CDR3 has 15 residues. CDR3 DNA sequence: TGTGCCAGCAGCCAGACGGGGACAGGGGTTTCACCCCTCCACTTT. Translation: CASSQTGTGVSPLHF.

There are a few counts of this clone. V and J are TRBV28 and TRBJ1-1; D is ambiguous. The germline V and J ends were trimmed by 3 bases and 0 bases, with 17 bases remaining between them. CDR1 and CDR2 from the germline V gene are MDHEN and SYDVKM. The CDR3 contains 17 residues. DNA of the CDR3: TGTGCCAGCAGTTTCAATCGGGCAGACTACATGAACACTGAAGCTTTCTTT. Its protein product is CASSFNRADYMNTEAFF. The variable domain in full, completed from reference TRBV28 and TRBJ1-1, reads DVKVTQSSRYLVKRTGEKVFLECVQDMDHENMFWYRQDPGLGLRLIYFSYDVKMKEKGDIPEGYSVSREKKERFSLILESASTNQTSMYLCASSFNRADYMNTEAFFGQGTRLTVV.